These T cell receptor beta chains were read from a single sample in a study of blood T cell repertoires in COVID-19. Generated by immunoSEQ multiplex PCR, the TCRdb table keeps only in-frame clones and is missing some. The sample lists 30,000 to 45,000 clones, approximately 90% seen once, with about 31% in the top ten. The sample was peripheral blood. The receptor source for this set is a man between 65 and 85 years old with active COVID-19. Each CDR3 is given with its conserved first and last residue. The D gene is left open where the match is weak. Only some rows state a clone size, as once, few, many or a class for expanded clones.

d_call | j_call | clone_size | v_call | cdr3_aa | cdr3_nt
TRBD2 | TRBJ2-1 | . | TRBV3-1/TRBV3-2 | CASSQPTSGRSHEQFF | TGTGCCAGCAGCCAGCCGACTAGCGGGAGATCGCATGAGCAGTTCTTC
. | TRBJ1-1 | . | TRBV10-3 | CASTRGDGIMNTEAFF | TGTGCCTCGACCCGGGGGGACGGAATAATGAACACTGAAGCTTTCTTT
TRBD1 | TRBJ1-5 | . | TRBV6-1 | CASSDFGTDKDQPQHF | TGTGCCAGCAGTGATTTCGGGACAGACAAAGATCAGCCCCAGCATTTT
TRBD1 | TRBJ2-7 | . | TRBV6-5 | CASRFRGLLPYEQYF | TGTGCCAGCAGGTTCAGGGGGCTGCTCCCCTACGAGCAGTACTTC
TRBD1 | TRBJ2-3 | . | TRBV29-1 | CSVAGQGATDTQYF | TGCAGCGTTGCGGGACAGGGGGCAACAGATACGCAGTATTTT
. | TRBJ2-1 | . | TRBV5-4 | CASRHDTTPYNEQFF | TGTGCCAGCAGGCATGACACGACACCTTACAATGAGCAGTTCTTC
. | TRBJ2-7 | once | TRBV4-2 | CASSQEQALVDEQYF | TGTGCCAGCAGCCAAGAACAAGCGTTGGTCGACGAGCAGTACTTC
. | TRBJ2-1 | once | TRBV5-6 | CASSLLTGTYNNEQFF | TGTGCCAGCAGCTTACTCACCGGGACATATAACAATGAGCAGTTCTTC
TRBD1 | TRBJ2-5 | . | TRBV7-9 | CASRPGQGVETQYF | TGTGCCAGCAGACCCGGACAGGGGGTAGAGACCCAGTACTTC
TRBD2 | TRBJ2-1 | . | TRBV9 | CASSVGGLAGGKYNEQFF | TGTGCCAGCAGCGTAGGGGGACTAGCGGGAGGGAAGTACAATGAGCAGTTCTTC
TRBD1 | TRBJ2-7 | once | TRBV7-8 | CASSLGQGGYEQYF | TGTGCCAGCAGCCTAGGACAGGGAGGCTACGAGCAGTACTTC
. | TRBJ1-1 | few | TRBV18 | CASSQDRQNTEAFF | TGTGCCAGCTCCCAAGACAGACAGAACACTGAAGCTTTCTTT
. | TRBJ1-1 | . | TRBV28 | CASSFDGLFAEAFF | TGTGCCAGCAGTTTTGACGGACTCTTCGCTGAAGCTTTCTTT